A selection of T cell receptor beta chains follows, all from one sample in a study of T cells in Graves' hyperthyroidism and ophthalmopathy. MiXCR, run by TCRdb on the multiplex PCR reads, gives a single entry per CDR3 protein. The table lists approximately 330,000 distinct CDR3 sequences, about 18% of them singletons. The sequencing input was blood. The receptors originated from a woman aged 50 to 60 with Graves' hyperthyroidism. CDR3s include the opening cysteine and the closing phenylalanine or tryptophan. The D gene is left open where the match is weak. For some rows the clone size is stated as once, few or many, or as a class when expanded; others skip it.

TRBJ2-3	TRBD2	TRBV20-1	many	15	TGCAGTGCTGCCCGACTAGCGGGAGTCACAGATACGCAGTATTTT	CSAARLAGVTDTQYF
TRBJ2-1	TRBD2	TRBV12-5	many	15	TGTGCTAGTGACGCGGGAGGGCCAACCCCCGATGAGCAGTTCTTC	CASDAGGPTPDEQFF
TRBJ2-7	NA	TRBV14	NA	13	TGTGCCAGCAGGAGGGACGGAACCTACGAGCAGTACTTC	CASRRDGTYEQYF
TRBJ1-4	NA	TRBV2	NA	14	TGTGCCAGCAGTCGGGCCTCCCTGGGTGAAAAACTGTTTTTT	CASSRASLGEKLFF
TRBJ1-1	NA	TRBV29-1	NA	13	TGCAGCGCCCGAAGGGGGGGTTCCACTGAAGCTTTCTTT	CSARRGGSTEAFF
TRBJ1-2	TRBD1	TRBV27	many	14	TGTGCCAGCAGTTTATCGGGACAGCCCTATGGCTACACCTTC	CASSLSGQPYGYTF
TRBJ1-1	TRBD1	TRBV6-1	many	15	TGTGCCAGCAGTGTTCTCCGGCAGGGGGACACTGAAGCTTTCTTT	CASSVLRQGDTEAFF
TRBJ2-3	NA	TRBV29-1	NA	17	TGCAGCGTTGAATATGGCCGAGGGTCTGGTGGGACAGATACGCAGTATTTT	CSVEYGRGSGGTDTQYF
TRBJ1-5	TRBD1	TRBV2	few	14	TGTGCCAGCAGCGAGACAGGGAGCAATCAGCCCCAGCATTTT	CASSETGSNQPQHF
TRBJ1-2	TRBD1	TRBV2	many	13	TGTGCCAGCATAAACAGGGGCGGGGATGGCTACACCTTC	CASINRGGDGYTF
TRBJ2-2	NA	TRBV5-8	many	15	TGTGCCAGCAGCCTTGGATCTCCGAACACCGGGGAGCTGTTTTTT	CASSLGSPNTGELFF
TRBJ2-5	TRBD2	TRBV19	NA	18	TGTGCACCTCGTTTGGAGACTAGCGGGAGGGAGGGCCAAGAGACCCAGTACTTC	CAPRLETSGREGQETQYF
TRBJ2-7	NA	TRBV3-1	many	17	TGTGCCAGCAGCCAAGATCGTGTTGGACATACGATCCACGAGCAGTACTTC	CASSQDRVGHTIHEQYF
TRBJ2-1	NA	TRBV2	many	15	TGTGCCAGCAGTGAGCTTGCGTTCTCATACAATGAGCAGTTCTTC	CASSELAFSYNEQFF
TRBJ2-5	NA	TRBV6-5	NA	16	TGTGCCAGCAGTTACTCCCGGGACTCGAGGCTAGAGACCCAGTACTTC	CASSYSRDSRLETQYF
TRBJ1-4	NA	TRBV2	many	15	TGTGCCAGCAGTGCCCACAGGGCCGGCGGGGAAAAACTGTTTTTT	CASSAHRAGGEKLFF
TRBJ2-7	NA	TRBV19	NA	16	TGTGCCAGTAGTATAGATTCGGGGGCCAGCGTTTACGAGCAGTACTTC	CASSIDSGASVYEQYF
TRBJ2-1	TRBD1	TRBV28	many	16	TGTGCCAGCAGTTCCACCGGGACAGCCGCGGACAATGAGCAGTTCTTC	CASSSTGTAADNEQFF
TRBJ2-7	TRBD2	TRBV19	NA	16	TGTGCCAGTAGTTCGGGAGGCTCCCTGTTCCGGGACGAGCAGTACTTC	CASSSGGSLFRDEQYF
TRBJ1-5	NA	TRBV12-3/TRBV12-4	many	17	TGTGCCAGCAGTTTCGGTCAGGGGACTTTCGGCAATCAGCCCCAGCATTTT	CASSFGQGTFGNQPQHF